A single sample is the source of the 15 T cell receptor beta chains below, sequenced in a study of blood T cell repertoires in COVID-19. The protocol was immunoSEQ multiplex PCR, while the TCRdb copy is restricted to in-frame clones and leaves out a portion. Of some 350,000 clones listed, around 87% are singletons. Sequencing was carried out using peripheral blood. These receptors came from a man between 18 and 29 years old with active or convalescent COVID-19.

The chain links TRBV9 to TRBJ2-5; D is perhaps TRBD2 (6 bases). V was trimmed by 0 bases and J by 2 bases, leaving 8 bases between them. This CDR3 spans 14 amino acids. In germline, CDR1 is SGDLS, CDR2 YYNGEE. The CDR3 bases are TGTGCCAGCAGCGTAGCTCGGGAGCAAGAGACCCAGTACTTC. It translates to CASSVAREQETQYF.

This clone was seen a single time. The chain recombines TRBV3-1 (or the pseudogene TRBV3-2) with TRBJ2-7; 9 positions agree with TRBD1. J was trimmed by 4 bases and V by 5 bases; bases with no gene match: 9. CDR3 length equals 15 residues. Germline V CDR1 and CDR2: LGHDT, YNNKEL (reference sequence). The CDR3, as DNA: TGTGCCAGCAGCGCAAGGACAGGGGTGTGGTACGAGCAGTACTTC. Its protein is CASSARTGVWYEQYF.

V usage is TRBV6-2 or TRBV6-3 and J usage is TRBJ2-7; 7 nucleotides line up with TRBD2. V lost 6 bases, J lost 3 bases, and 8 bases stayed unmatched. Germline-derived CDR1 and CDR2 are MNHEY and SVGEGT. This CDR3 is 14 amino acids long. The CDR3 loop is CASSPIRGDYEQYF. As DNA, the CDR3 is TGTGCCAGCAGCCCAATCCGGGGGGACTACGAGCAGTACTTC.

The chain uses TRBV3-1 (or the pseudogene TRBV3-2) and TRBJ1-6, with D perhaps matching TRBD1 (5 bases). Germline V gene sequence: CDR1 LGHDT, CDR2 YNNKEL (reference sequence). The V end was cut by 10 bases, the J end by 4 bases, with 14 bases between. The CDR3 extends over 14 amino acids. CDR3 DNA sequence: TGTGCCACCCGGGAGAGACAGTATAATTCACCCCTCCACTTT. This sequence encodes CATRERQYNSPLHF.

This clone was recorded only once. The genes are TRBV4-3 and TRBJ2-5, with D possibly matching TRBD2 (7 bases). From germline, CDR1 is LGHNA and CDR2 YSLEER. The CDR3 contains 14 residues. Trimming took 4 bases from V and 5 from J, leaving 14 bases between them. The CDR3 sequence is CASSPTRGGETQYF. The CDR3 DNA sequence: TGCGCCAGCAGCCCGACTAGGGGGGGGGAGACCCAGTACTTC.

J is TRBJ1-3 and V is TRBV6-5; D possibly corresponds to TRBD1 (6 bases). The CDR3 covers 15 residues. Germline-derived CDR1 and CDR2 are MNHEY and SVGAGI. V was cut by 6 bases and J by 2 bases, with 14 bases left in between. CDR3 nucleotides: TGTGCCAGCAGAATTGACAGGAAGGCTGGAAACACCATATATTTT. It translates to CASRIDRKAGNTIYF.

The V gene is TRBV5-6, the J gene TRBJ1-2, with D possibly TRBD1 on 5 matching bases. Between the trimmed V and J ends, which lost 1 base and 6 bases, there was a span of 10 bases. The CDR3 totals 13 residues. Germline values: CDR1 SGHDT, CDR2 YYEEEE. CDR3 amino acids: CASSLQGVDGYTF. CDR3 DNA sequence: TGTGCCAGCAGCTTGCAGGGCGTGGATGGCTACACCTTC.

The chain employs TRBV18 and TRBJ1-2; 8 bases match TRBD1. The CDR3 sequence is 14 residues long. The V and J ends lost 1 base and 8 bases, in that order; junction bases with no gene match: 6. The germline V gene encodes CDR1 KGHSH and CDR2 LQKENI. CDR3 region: CASSPLDRVGGYTF. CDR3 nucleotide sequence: TGTGCCAGCTCACCACTGGACAGGGTGGGAGGCTACACCTTC.

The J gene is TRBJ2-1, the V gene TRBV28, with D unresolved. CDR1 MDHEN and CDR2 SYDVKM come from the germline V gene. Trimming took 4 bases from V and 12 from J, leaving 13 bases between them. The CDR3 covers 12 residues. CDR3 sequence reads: CASSSMGLAQFF. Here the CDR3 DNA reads TGTGCCAGCAGTTCCATGGGCCTTGCGCAGTTCTTC.

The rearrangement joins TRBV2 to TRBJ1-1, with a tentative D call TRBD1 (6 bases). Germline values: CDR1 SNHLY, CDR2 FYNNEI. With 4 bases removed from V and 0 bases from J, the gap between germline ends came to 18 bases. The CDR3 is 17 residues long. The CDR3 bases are TGTGCCAGCAGTGCAATCGGACTCGGGACAATGAACACTGAAGCTTTCTTT. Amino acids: CASSAIGLGTMNTEAFF.

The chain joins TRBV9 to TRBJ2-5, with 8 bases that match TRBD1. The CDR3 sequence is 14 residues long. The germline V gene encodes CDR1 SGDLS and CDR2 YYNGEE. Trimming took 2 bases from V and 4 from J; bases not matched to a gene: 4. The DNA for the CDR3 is TGTGCCAGCAGCGTCAGGGGGCTAGGAGAGACCCAGTACTTC. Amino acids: CASSVRGLGETQYF. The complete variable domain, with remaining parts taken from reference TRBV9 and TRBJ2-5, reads DSGVTQTPKHLITATGQRVTLRCSPRSGDLSVYWYQQSLDQGLQFLIQYYNGEERAKGNILERFSAQQFPDLHSELNLSSLELGDSALYFCASSVRGLGETQYFGPGTRLLVL.

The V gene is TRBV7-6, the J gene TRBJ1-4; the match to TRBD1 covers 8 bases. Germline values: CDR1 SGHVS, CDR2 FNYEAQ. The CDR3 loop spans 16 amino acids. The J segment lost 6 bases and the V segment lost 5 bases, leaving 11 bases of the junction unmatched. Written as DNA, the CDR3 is TGTGCCAGCAGCCCATTCAGGGGGCGTCAGGATGAAAAACTGTTTTTT. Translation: CASSPFRGRQDEKLFF.

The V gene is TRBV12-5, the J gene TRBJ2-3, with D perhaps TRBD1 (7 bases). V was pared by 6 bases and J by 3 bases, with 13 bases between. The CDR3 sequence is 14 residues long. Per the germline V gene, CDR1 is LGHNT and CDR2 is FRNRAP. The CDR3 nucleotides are TGTGCTAGTGGGGAGGGGGCACAGACAGATACGCAGTATTTT. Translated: CASGEGAQTDTQYF.

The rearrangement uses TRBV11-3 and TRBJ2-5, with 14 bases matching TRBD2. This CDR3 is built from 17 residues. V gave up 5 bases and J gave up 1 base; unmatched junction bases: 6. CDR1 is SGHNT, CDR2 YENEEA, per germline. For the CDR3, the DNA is TGTGCCAGCAGCGCGGGACTAGCGGGAGACTCCCAAGAGACCCAGTACTTC. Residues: CASSAGLAGDSQETQYF.

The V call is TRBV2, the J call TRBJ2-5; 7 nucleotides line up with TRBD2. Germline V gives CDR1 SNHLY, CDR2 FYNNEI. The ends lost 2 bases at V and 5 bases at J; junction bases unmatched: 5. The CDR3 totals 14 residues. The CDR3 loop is CASSERRGGETQYF. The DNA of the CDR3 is TGTGCCAGCAGTGAACGGCGGGGAGGGGAGACCCAGTACTTC.